This T cell receptor (beta chain) was recovered during a study of memory CD4+ T cells and cytomegalovirus serostatus. Study overall: Healthy Belgian adult donors included roughly ten CMV-positive and some 23 CMV-negative people.

The sort gate was single viable CD3+CD4+CD8-CD45RO+ cells for memory CD4+ T cells. V was clipped by 1 base and J by 8 bases, with 5 bases between them. Germline CDR1 is SGHDN and CDR2 is FVKESK. The CDR3 totals 12 residues. Clones were read by immunoSEQ multiplex PCR, and TCRdb kept only the in-frame ones, dropping some. The sample lists about 75,000 clones, roughly 78% seen once, with approximately 2.4% in the top ten. The chain joins TRBV14 to TRBJ1-4, with no clear D. Sample: memory CD4+ T cells from blood. The clonotype originates from an adult in good health and CMV-seropositive. Here the CDR3 reads CASSQVREKLFF. The CDR3 coding sequence is TGTGCCAGCAGCCAAGTCCGAGAAAAACTGTTTTTT.